This is a list of T cell receptor beta chains from one sample in a study of blood T cell repertoires in COVID-19. TCRdb keeps only in-frame clones here, not all; method: immunoSEQ multiplex PCR. Among 290,000 or so clones, approximately 85% were seen once, and the ten largest hold around 5.5%. The sample comprised peripheral blood. These receptors came from a man between 45 and 60 years old with active or convalescent COVID-19. The conserved cysteine and the conserved F or W are not part of the CDR3 here.

>TRBV15|11
ATSRGPTYEQY
>TRBV7-8|13
ASSLWGLGVYEQY
>TRBV9|10
ASSGQDYGYT
>TRBV6-4|11
ASSTRSFKRQY
>TRBV5-1|13
ASTEAGTAYEKLF
>TRBV5-1|13
ASSLGQGFGETQY
>TRBV12-3/TRBV12-4|9
ASSLGDTPA
>TRBV29-1|11
SVITGYDQPQH
>TRBV27|13
ASSSRQGAGSPLH
>TRBV7-9|10
ASSSQTGELF
>TRBV7-8|12
ASSTPSGANVLT
>TRBV28|14
ASSFIGRGGTGELF
>TRBV7-2|12
ASSLLGTSDEQY
>TRBV29-1|8
SVTENIQY
>TRBV9|12
ASSVGGLGYEQY
>TRBV30|12
AWAPGGRGNTIY
>TRBV29-1|9
SVASSYEQY
>TRBV19|12
ASSISHGDTEAF
>TRBV27|18
ASSLSFRTSGRPGWNEQF
>TRBV3-1/TRBV3-2|11
ASEGRGGNTIY
>TRBV30|11
AWGTGGHQPQH
>TRBV2|10
ASSDRAQPQH
>TRBV12-3/TRBV12-4|11
ASSLRRWGAQY
>TRBV29-1|12
SAHPGTGRDEQY
>TRBV25-1|13
ASTGDRGQLSAQY
>TRBV20-1|12
SASRTPYQETQY
>TRBV4-1|15
ASSQKKSIDFNYGYT
>TRBV27|13
ASSLSPGQSNPQH
>TRBV14|13
ASSPLRQGVNGYT
>TRBV5-6|11
ASRSESFSSLH
>TRBV7-7|12
ACGTRGNTGELF
>TRBV2|11
ASRGTGGTEAF
>TRBV6-2/TRBV6-3|14
ASSYLGSAGTDTQY
>TRBV7-9|14
ASSLARTGHTDTQY
>TRBV12-5|13
ASGLGASGANVLT
>TRBV6-1|13
ASSDRELSSYEQY
>TRBV7-2|14
ASSGEKGGRQETQY
>TRBV18|15
ASSPQAGQGADREQY
>TRBV4-2|14
ASSQDTKGGAYEQY
>TRBV6-6|10
ASRGVYQPQH
>TRBV7-6|14
ASSFRGPTNTGELF
>TRBV12-3/TRBV12-4|10
ASSYGQGGDT
>TRBV3-1/TRBV3-2|14
ASSPARREVRNEQF
>TRBV27|12
ASVRTGGVTEAF
>TRBV9|15
ASSPQGSGRFAGELF
>TRBV2|10
ASTGIVNEQF
>TRBV30|10
AWSSGAYEQY
>TRBV10-3|11
ASRPGEGYEQY
>TRBV27|13
ASSTRGQGGQPQH
>TRBV7-3|11
ASSLGLAVEQY
>TRBV7-2|14
ASSLGSSGKTGELF
>TRBV3-1/TRBV3-2|14
ASRGSSGSGTDTQY
>TRBV5-5|13
ASSLVGGQGVDYT